This T cell receptor beta chain was identified in a study of T cell clones after liver transplantation. Across the study: TCRbeta sequencing after a pre-transplant mixed lymphocyte reaction identified graft-donor-reactive clones, later tracked in post-transplant blood. Without induction therapy, subjects received standard immunosuppression until 12-24 months post-transplant. Apart from a few HCV-positive recipients, transplants were for non-autoimmune, non-viral reasons.

Assay: immunoSEQ multiplex PCR; the TCRdb copy retains only in-frame clones and omits some. In the table there are 55,000 to 75,000 clones, over 90% of which are singletons. There are 13 residues in the CDR3. Trimming stripped 4 bases from V and 8 bases from J, with 14 bases between. CDR1 is SNHLY, CDR2 FYNNEI, per germline. The source was CD4+ T cells from blood, collected about 27 months after liver transplant. The J gene is TRBJ1-2, the V gene TRBV2; D is perhaps TRBD1 (5 bases). The origin of this receptor is a human patient who received a liver transplant. Part of the T cell pool may stem from the graft donor. CDR3 coding DNA: TGTGCCAGCAGTGTGGGCCGCCAGGGAGGCTACACCTTC. It encodes CASSVGRQGGYTF.